The 3 T cell receptor beta chains listed next were all sequenced from one sample in a study of CXCR3-negative and CXCR3-positive naive CD8 T cells. Libraries of TRB cDNA were made by 5' RACE and carried UMIs. Reanalyzing the 5' RACE reads, TCRdb keeps one entry per CDR3 protein, without DNA. The sample includes about 130,000 distinct CDR3 sequences. Study results and caveats: Higher TRB CDR3 hydrophobicity marked CXCR3-positive naive cells relative to CXCR3-negative naive cells.

Their cognate antigens are unknown. Material: naive CXCR3+ CD8+ T cells from blood. Documented subset: CD45RO-CCR7+CD27+CD95- naive CD8+ T cells expressing CXCR3 (TNR3+). Receptors originate from a human donor in good health. Some clones in this sample may be carry-over from other donors' samples.

The gene calls are TRBV12-3 or TRBV12-4 and TRBJ2-1. CDR3 length: 12 amino acids. The chain's CDR3 is CASRVGYNEQFF.

The V call is TRBV29-1, the J call TRBJ2-7; the D call from TCRdb, TRBD1, cannot be confirmed without DNA. The CDR3 contains 13 residues. Germline-derived CDR1 and CDR2 are SQVTM and ANQGSEA. CDR3 loop: CSVSQDRAYEQYF.

The chain links TRBV7-9 to TRBJ2-1; TCRdb's D call of TRBD1 is untestable without DNA. The CDR3 is 15 amino acids. In germline, CDR1 is SEHNR, CDR2 FQNEAQ (reference sequence). This chain's CDR3 is CASSSGRRPYNEQFF.